These 18 T cell receptor beta chains were sequenced from one sample in a study of control samples from healthy donors and cancer patients. Repertoires were generated with immunoSEQ multiplex PCR, while TCRdb's copy carries only in-frame clones and drops some. The repertoire holds 170,000 or so clones, with roughly 94% as singletons. The sample comprised blood. Receptors originate from a woman aged 40 to 49 in good health.

This CDR3 reads CASSLSGASGANVLTF. CDR3 DNA sequence: TGTGCCAGCAGTTTATCGGGGGCGTCTGGGGCCAACGTCCTGACTTTC. The V call is TRBV27, the J call TRBJ2-6; a weak D match, TRBD1 (6 bases). Trimming took 0 bases from V and 1 from J, leaving 7 bases between them. This CDR3 contains 16 residues. Germline values: CDR1 MNHEY, CDR2 SMNVEV (reference sequence).

The chain links TRBV3-1 (or the pseudogene TRBV3-2) to TRBJ2-7; the D is unclear. CDR1 is LGHDT, CDR2 YNNKEL, per germline (reference sequence). This CDR3 is built from 14 residues. Trimming left V 7 bases short and J 0 bases short, with 13 bases between. CDR3: CASTPLRGSYEQYF. The CDR3 DNA follows: TGTGCCAGCACCCCCTTGAGAGGCTCCTACGAGCAGTACTTC.

The rearrangement links TRBV21-1 to TRBJ2-5; the table's TRBD1 call for D was not verified on the DNA. TRBV21-1 is an annotated pseudogene. The CDR3 extends over 18 amino acids. The CDR3 loop reads CASSKAFWGQEIQETQYF. CDR3 nucleotide sequence: TGTGCCAGCAGCAAAGCGTTTTGGGGACAGGAGATCCAAGAGACCCAGTACTTC.

This chain links TRBV7-8 with TRBJ2-5, with TRBD1 identical over 7 bases. CDR1 is SGHVS and CDR2 is FQNEAQ in the germline V gene. The CDR3 length is 14 residues. DNA for the CDR3: TGTGCAATAAAACTCCCGGGACAGCAAGAGACCCAGTACTTC. Protein sequence: CAIKLPGQQETQYF.

This clone is a singleton in its sample. The gene calls are TRBV11-3 and TRBJ2-1; no clear D gene. This CDR3 spans 15 amino acids. Germline V gene sequence: CDR1 SGHNT, CDR2 YENEEA. V dropped 1 base and J dropped 3 bases, with 10 bases sitting between them. The CDR3 nucleotides are TGTGCCAGCAGCTTAGGCAACAGCTACTACAATGAGCAGTTCTTC. Its protein product is CASSLGNSYYNEQFF.

This chain links TRBV7-2 with TRBJ1-1; no firm D call. Germline V lookup: CDR1 SGHTA, CDR2 FQGNSA. CDR3 size: 14 residues. Trimming stripped 3 bases from V and 3 bases from J, with 11 bases between. CDR3 sequence reads: CASSLLGGDTEAFF. The CDR3 nucleotides are TGTGCCAGCAGCTTGTTGGGTGGAGACACTGAAGCTTTCTTT. Full variable domain (outside the CDR3, taken from reference TRBV7-2 and TRBJ1-1): GAGVSQSPSNKVTEKGKDVELRCDPISGHTALYWYRQSLGQGLEFLIYFQGNSAPDKSGLPSDRFSAERTGGSVSTLTIQRTQQEDSAVYLCASSLLGGDTEAFFGQGTRLTVV.

The CDR3 DNA is TGTGCCAGCAGTGTTAGGACAGCAGGAAACACCATATATTTT. Its protein is CASSVRTAGNTIYF. This rearrangement joins TRBV2 to TRBJ1-3; a possible D gene is TRBD1 (6 bases). V was pared by 4 bases and J by 4 bases, with 11 bases between. Germline lookup yields CDR1 SNHLY and CDR2 FYNNEI. The CDR3 has 14 amino acids.

The chain combines TRBV28 with TRBJ1-3, with D possibly matching TRBD1 (5 bases). The CDR3 contains 15 residues. Deletions cut 3 bases from V and 4 bases from J, with 13 bases between. CDR1 and CDR2 (germline): MDHEN, SYDVKM. CDR3 DNA sequence: TGTGCCAGCAGTTTTGGCCAGGGAGCGGGAAACACCATATATTTT. Translating gives CASSFGQGAGNTIYF.

The chain joins TRBV21-1 to TRBJ2-5; the table's D gene call, TRBD2, was not cross checked with the DNA. TRBV21-1 is termed a pseudogene. The CDR3 sequence is 18 residues long. CDR3 sequence reads: CASSLGGRGIPPRETQYF. CDR3 in DNA: TGTGCCAGCAGCCTCGGCGGGAGGGGGATCCCCCCCCGGGAGACCCAGTACTTC.

This clone was seen only once. The V call is TRBV12-5, the J call TRBJ1-5, with D possibly matching TRBD1 (5 bases). The length of the CDR3 is 14 residues. Germline V gene data show CDR1 as LGHNT and CDR2 as FRNRAP. Trimming removed 0 bases at V and 9 bases at J, with 12 bases between. The CDR3 DNA sequence: TGTGCTAGTGGTTTGGTAGGACCGGGGCGGCCCCAGCATTTT. Its protein is CASGLVGPGRPQHF.

This clone appeared once. The chain employs TRBV30 and TRBJ2-2; 9 bases are a match to TRBD2. V lost 3 bases, J lost 7 bases, and 12 bases stayed unmatched. Germline lookup yields CDR1 GTSNPN and CDR2 SVGIG (reference sequence). This CDR3 spans 16 amino acids. CDR3 DNA sequence: TGTGCCTGGAGCACTGCGCGGGAGGGCCGCGGCGGGGAGCTGTTTTTT. Its protein is CAWSTAREGRGGELFF.

The genes are TRBV2 and TRBJ1-4; TRBD1 agrees at 7 bases. Looked up from germline, CDR1 is SNHLY and CDR2 is FYNNEI. The CDR3 is 16 amino acids. The J segment lost 7 bases and the V segment lost 7 bases, leaving 15 bases of the junction unmatched. The CDR3 region has the DNA TGTGCCAGCACCTCTATGTCCAAGGGGGCAGGTGAAAAACTGTTTTTT. Amino acid sequence: CASTSMSKGAGEKLFF.

The CDR3: CASSPRQWEAEAFF. CDR3 nucleotides: TGTGCCAGCAGCCCCCGACAGTGGGAAGCTGAAGCTTTCTTT. The chain uses TRBV9 and TRBJ1-1, with a possible D match to TRBD1 (5 bases). V gave up 4 bases and J gave up 6 bases, with 16 bases separating them. CDR1 is SGDLS, CDR2 YYNGEE, per germline. The CDR3 totals 14 residues. Full variable domain (rest looked up from reference TRBV9 and TRBJ1-1): DSGVTQTPKHLITATGQRVTLRCSPRSGDLSVYWYQQSLDQGLQFLIQYYNGEERAKGNILERFSAQQFPDLHSELNLSSLELGDSALYFCASSPRQWEAEAFFGQGTRLTVV.

The J gene is TRBJ2-3, the V gene TRBV3-1 (or the pseudogene TRBV3-2), with a weak D call TRBD2 (5 bases). Trimming took 2 bases from V and 7 from J, leaving 7 bases between them. The germline V gene has CDR1 LGHDT and CDR2 YNNKEL (reference sequence). The CDR3 has 12 amino acids. The CDR3 loop reads CASSQTRNTQYF. The DNA for the CDR3 is TGTGCCAGCAGCCAAACTAGGAATACGCAGTATTTT.

The chain uses TRBV25-1 and TRBJ1-5, with TRBD1 matching over 7 bases. V gave up 4 bases and J gave up 4 bases; unmatched junction bases: 7. Germline-derived CDR1 and CDR2 are MGHDK and SYGVNS. This CDR3 comprises 15 residues. Here the CDR3 DNA reads TGTGCCAGCAGTGGGGAGGGGGCACGAAATCAGCCCCAGCATTTT. Encoded protein: CASSGEGARNQPQHF.

For the CDR3, the DNA is TGTGCCAGCAGCCATGGTTCTGGGACGGGTAATGAAAAACTGTTTTTT. The encoded protein is CASSHGSGTGNEKLFF. The V gene is TRBV3-1 (or the pseudogene TRBV3-2), the J gene TRBJ1-4, with D possibly matching TRBD1 (5 bases). The germline V gene has CDR1 LGHDT and CDR2 YNNKEL (reference sequence). This CDR3 region has 16 residues. Trimming took off 3 bases at V and 4 bases at J, with 15 bases between the two ends.

The genes are TRBV27 and TRBJ1-5; 8 bases line up with TRBD1. The germline V gene has CDR1 MNHEY and CDR2 SMNVEV (reference sequence). CDR3 length: 16 amino acids. V lost 4 bases, J lost 8 bases, and 13 bases stayed unmatched. The CDR3 sequence is CASSSSPGQVFKPQHF. In nucleotides, the CDR3 is TGTGCCAGCAGTTCTAGCCCGGGACAGGTATTCAAGCCCCAGCATTTT.

The V gene is TRBV7-9, the J gene TRBJ1-3; maybe TRBD1 (5 bases). The V end lost 0 bases, the J end lost 6 bases, and 12 bases lay between the germline ends. The CDR3 has 15 residues. Germline V gene lookup returns CDR1 SEHNR and CDR2 FQNEAQ (reference sequence). The CDR3 DNA sequence: TGTGCCAGCAGCTTAGCGCAGGGATCCGAAAACACCATATATTTT. Encoded protein: CASSLAQGSENTIYF.